The 16 T cell receptor beta chains in this list originate from one sample, sequenced in a study of cytomegalovirus exposure and HLA in healthy donors. The PCR had 60 Vbeta and 13 Jbeta primers. Assay: immunoSEQ multiplex PCR; the TCRdb copy retains only in-frame clones and omits some. The sample contains 90,000 to 150,000 clones, approximately 80% of which appear only once. What was sequenced was PBMCs. These receptors originate from a man between 45 and 60 years old in good health and CMV-seronegative.

This sequence joins TRBV9 and TRBJ1-1; D ambiguous. V lost 0 bases and J 1 base, leaving 7 bases between the germline ends. The length of the CDR3 is 14 residues. Germline loops: CDR1 SGDLS, CDR2 YYNGEE. CDR3 residues: CASSVDRRNTEAFF. The CDR3 coding sequence is TGTGCCAGCAGCGTAGACAGAAGGAACACTGAAGCTTTCTTT.

This clone was seen only once. This rearrangement joins TRBV9 to TRBJ2-7, with D maybe TRBD2 (5 bases). V was pared by 0 bases and J by 0 bases, with 7 bases between. The germline CDR1 and CDR2 sequences are SGDLS and YYNGEE. CDR3 length: 14 amino acids. CDR3 nucleotides: TGTGCCAGCAGCGTAGATGGGAGCTCCTACGAGCAGTACTTC. This translates into CASSVDGSSYEQYF.

The chain couples TRBV5-4 to TRBJ1-2; D uncertain. The V end was cut by 0 bases, the J end by 7 bases, with 10 bases between. The CDR3 is made up of 13 amino acids. Germline CDR1 and CDR2: SGHNT and YYREEE (reference sequence). The CDR3 DNA is TGTGCCAGCAGCTTGGGAAGCGTGGGTGGCTACACCTTC. Amino acid sequence: CASSLGSVGGYTF.

V is TRBV7-3 and J is TRBJ2-3; 8 nucleotides agree with TRBD2. After removal of 1 base from V and 6 bases from J, the junction contained 6 bases not matched to a gene. Per germline, CDR1 SGHTA and CDR2 FQGTGA. The CDR3 has 15 residues. The CDR3 here is CASSLSGGQADTQYF. The DNA for the CDR3 is TGTGCCAGCAGCTTAAGCGGGGGGCAGGCGGATACGCAGTATTTT.

The chain carries TRBV2 and TRBJ1-2, with a tentative D call TRBD1 (6 bases). CDR3 length: 13 residues. Germline V gene data show CDR1 as SNHLY and CDR2 as FYNNEI. V was trimmed by 3 bases and J by 4 bases, leaving 9 bases between them. The CDR3 reads CASSDRGIYGYTF. In nucleotides, the CDR3 is TGTGCCAGCAGTGACAGGGGAATCTATGGCTACACCTTC.

CDR3 nucleotide sequence: TGTGCCAGCAGCTTTACCAGGGGGTTAGAAGGCTACACCTTC. This translates into CASSFTRGLEGYTF. The chain couples TRBV11-2 to TRBJ1-2, with 7 bases aligning to TRBD1. The length of the CDR3 is 14 residues. Germline values: CDR1 SGHAT, CDR2 FQNNGV. V lost 3 bases to trimming and J lost 8 bases; unmatched junction nucleotides: 9.

This rearrangement joins TRBV27 to TRBJ1-1; possibly TRBD1 for D (5 bases). V was cut by 8 bases and J by 5 bases, with 21 bases left in between. CDR1 MNHEY and CDR2 SMNVEV come from the germline V gene (reference sequence). The CDR3 totals 15 residues. The CDR3 sequence: CASHSNRLLGTEAFF. The CDR3 DNA reads as TGTGCCAGCCATTCTAACAGGCTTTTAGGTACTGAAGCTTTCTTT.

This chain uses TRBV30 with TRBJ1-6; tentative D call: TRBD1 (6 bases). V dropped 1 base and J dropped 7 bases, with 17 bases sitting between them. CDR1 is GTSNPN and CDR2 is SVGIG in the germline V gene (reference sequence). The CDR3 consists of 16 residues. Written as DNA, the CDR3 is TGTGCCTGGAGTGGAGTACGGGCAAGGGGGAATTCACCCCTCCACTTT. Translated, it gives CAWSGVRARGNSPLHF.

The rearrangement links TRBV7-9 to TRBJ2-7; 9 bases are shared with TRBD2. J was trimmed by 3 bases and V by 4 bases; bases with no gene match: 13. The CDR3 is 17 residues long. Germline V gene data show CDR1 as SEHNR and CDR2 as FQNEAQ (reference sequence). The CDR3 here is CASSSGGPGTSLYEQYF. CDR3 DNA: TGTGCCAGCAGCTCCGGGGGGCCCGGGACTAGCCTCTACGAGCAGTACTTC. The full variable domain, rest sourced from reference TRBV7-9 and TRBJ2-7, is DTGVSQNPRHKITKRGQNVTFRCDPISEHNRLYWYRQTLGQGPEFLTYFQNEAQLEKSRLLSDRFSAERPKGSFSTLEIQRTEQGDSAMYLCASSSGGPGTSLYEQYFGPGTRLTVT.

The chain combines TRBV9 with TRBJ1-3; no clear D gene. V lost 4 bases, J lost 6 bases, and 20 bases lay in between. In germline, CDR1 is SGDLS, CDR2 YYNGEE. The CDR3 contains 16 residues. As DNA, the CDR3 is TGTGCCAGCAGCCCAAGGTCCGAGGGTGGGGAAAACACCATATATTTT. It codes for CASSPRSEGGENTIYF.

The CDR3 nucleotides are TGTGCCAGCAGCGGAGGGAGGGTCAGCTCCTACAATGAGCAGTTCTTC. Translating it yields CASSGGRVSSYNEQFF. The rearrangement joins TRBV5-4 to TRBJ2-1; the match to TRBD2 covers 7 bases. Unmatched junction bases numbered 7, after V lost 4 bases and J lost 0 bases. The CDR3 has 16 amino acids. Germline values: CDR1 SGHNT, CDR2 YYREEE (reference sequence).

V usage is TRBV5-1 and J usage is TRBJ1-5; D is ambiguous. From germline, CDR1 is SGHRS and CDR2 YFSETQ. The length of the CDR3 is 14 residues. The V and J ends lost 0 bases and 2 bases respectively, with 6 bases between them. CDR3 sequence: CASSLDFGNQPQHF. For the CDR3, the DNA is TGCGCCAGCAGCTTGGACTTCGGCAATCAGCCCCAGCATTTT.

This chain connects TRBV19 to TRBJ2-7; 7 nucleotides align to TRBD2. CDR1 is LNHDA, CDR2 SQIVND, per germline (reference sequence). Germline trimming cut 1 base from V and 7 bases from J; bases unmatched to any gene: 4. CDR3 length equals 13 residues. DNA of the CDR3: TGTGCCAGTAGTATAGGCTGGGGGGGGGAGCAGTACTTC. Translation: CASSIGWGGEQYF.

CDR3 sequence reads: CATGGAGVLPDTQYF. In DNA form, the CDR3 reads TGTGCCACGGGGGGGGCGGGAGTCCTACCAGATACGCAGTATTTT. The chain links TRBV19 to TRBJ2-3; 8 bases fit TRBD2. The length of the CDR3 is 15 residues. The V and J ends lost 10 bases and 4 bases, in that order; junction bases with no gene match: 13. Looked up from germline, CDR1 is LNHDA and CDR2 is SQIVND (reference sequence).

V usage is TRBV6-1 and J usage is TRBJ2-7; 7 nucleotides agree with TRBD1. CDR3 length: 13 amino acids. The germline CDR1 and CDR2 sequences are MNHNS and SASEGT. Unmatched junction bases numbered 5, after V lost 3 bases and J lost 6 bases. In DNA, the CDR3 is TGTGCCAGCAGTGATCACAGGGACAGCGAGCAGTACTTC. Protein product: CASSDHRDSEQYF.

The chain is built from TRBV13 and TRBJ2-3; 7 bases line up with TRBD2. CDR1 is PRHDT and CDR2 is FYEKMQ in the germline V gene (reference sequence). V was pared by 3 bases and J by 4 bases, with 10 bases of the junction left unmatched. This CDR3 contains 16 residues. This CDR3 is CASSFEGRGEADTQYF. In nucleotides, the CDR3 is TGTGCCAGCAGCTTCGAGGGGAGGGGTGAAGCAGATACGCAGTATTTT.